A single T cell receptor (beta chain) is shown here with its context. Its antigen is currently unknown. This sample is part of a study of post-analysis software for immune sequencing data. Study-wide context: The disease courses spanned relapsing-remitting, secondary progressive and progressive-relapsing forms of multiple sclerosis.

Incorporated into the TCR beta cDNA libraries were unique molecular identifiers, which served to reduce PCR and sequencing biases. When about 1 to 11 million T cells were used, they gave 500,000 or so cDNA molecules. A single record per CDR3 protein comes from TCRdb applying MiXCR to the PCR reads. This sample yields around 700,000 distinct CDR3 sequences, of which 55% to 70% are seen a single time; around 10% belongs to the top ten. Whole-study results and caveats: There were five TRBV segments more frequent in patients than controls, and TRBV5-6, TRBV5-1 and TRBV20-1 were among them.

V was cut by 5 bases and J by 8 bases, with 21 bases left in between. Germline CDR1 GTSNPN, CDR2 SVGIG (reference sequence). The CDR3 spans 14 residues. The source is a girl aged 2-10 years with multiple sclerosis. Sequencing used blood. The rearrangement uses TRBV30 and TRBJ1-2; no clear D gene. In nucleotides, the CDR3 is TGTGCCTGGCAAGAGGGTTCCCCGCGCGCGGGCTACACCTTC. This encodes CAWQEGSPRAGYTF.